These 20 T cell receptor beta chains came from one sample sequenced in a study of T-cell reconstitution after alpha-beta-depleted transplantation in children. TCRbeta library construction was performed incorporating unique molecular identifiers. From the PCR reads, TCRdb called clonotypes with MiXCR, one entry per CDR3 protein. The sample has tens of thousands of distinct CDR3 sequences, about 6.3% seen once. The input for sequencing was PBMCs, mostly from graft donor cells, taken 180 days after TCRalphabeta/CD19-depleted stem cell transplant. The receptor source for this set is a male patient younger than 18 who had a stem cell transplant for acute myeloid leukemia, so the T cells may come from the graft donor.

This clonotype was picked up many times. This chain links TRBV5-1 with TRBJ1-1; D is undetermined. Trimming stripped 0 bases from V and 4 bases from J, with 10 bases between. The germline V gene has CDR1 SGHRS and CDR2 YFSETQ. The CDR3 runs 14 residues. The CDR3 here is CASSLAKRSTEAFF. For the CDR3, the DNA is TGCGCCAGCAGCTTGGCAAAAAGGAGCACTGAAGCTTTCTTT.

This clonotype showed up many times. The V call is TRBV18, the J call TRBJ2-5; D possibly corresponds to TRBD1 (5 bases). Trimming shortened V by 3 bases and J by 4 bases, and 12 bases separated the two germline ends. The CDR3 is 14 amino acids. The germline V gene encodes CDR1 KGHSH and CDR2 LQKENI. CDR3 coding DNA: TGTGCCAGCTCACCCCTACTGGGGCCAGAGACCCAGTACTTC. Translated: CASSPLLGPETQYF.

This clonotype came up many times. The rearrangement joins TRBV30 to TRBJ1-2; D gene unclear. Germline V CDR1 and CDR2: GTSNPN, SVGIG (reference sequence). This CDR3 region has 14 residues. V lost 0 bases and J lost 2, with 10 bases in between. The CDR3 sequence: CAWSVLGLNYGYTF. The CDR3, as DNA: TGTGCCTGGAGTGTACTCGGATTGAACTATGGCTACACCTTC.

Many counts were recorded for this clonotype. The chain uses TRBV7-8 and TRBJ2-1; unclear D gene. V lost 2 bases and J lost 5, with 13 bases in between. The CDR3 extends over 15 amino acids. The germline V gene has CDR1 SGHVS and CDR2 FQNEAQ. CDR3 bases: TGTGCCAGCAGCTTAAGGACCGGACGCAACAATGAGCAGTTCTTC. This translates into CASSLRTGRNNEQFF. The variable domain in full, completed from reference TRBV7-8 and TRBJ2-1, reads GAGVSQSPRYKVAKRGQDVALRCDPISGHVSLFWYQQALGQGPEFLTYFQNEAQLDKSGLPSDRFFAERPEGSVSTLKIQRTQQEDSAVYLCASSLRTGRNNEQFFGPGTRLTVL.

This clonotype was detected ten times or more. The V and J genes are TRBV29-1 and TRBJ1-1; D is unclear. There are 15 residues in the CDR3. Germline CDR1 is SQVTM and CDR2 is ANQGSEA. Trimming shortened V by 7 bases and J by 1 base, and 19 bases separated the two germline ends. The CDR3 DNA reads TGCAGCGCTAAGAACCAGGAGGCGGGGAACACTGAAGCTTTCTTT. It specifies CSAKNQEAGNTEAFF.

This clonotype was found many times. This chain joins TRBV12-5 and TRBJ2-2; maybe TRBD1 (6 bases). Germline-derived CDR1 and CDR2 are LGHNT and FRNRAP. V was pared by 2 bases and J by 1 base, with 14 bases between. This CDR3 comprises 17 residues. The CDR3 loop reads CASGLMAGARNTGELFF. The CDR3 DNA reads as TGTGCTAGTGGTTTGATGGCAGGGGCAAGGAACACCGGGGAGCTGTTTTTT.

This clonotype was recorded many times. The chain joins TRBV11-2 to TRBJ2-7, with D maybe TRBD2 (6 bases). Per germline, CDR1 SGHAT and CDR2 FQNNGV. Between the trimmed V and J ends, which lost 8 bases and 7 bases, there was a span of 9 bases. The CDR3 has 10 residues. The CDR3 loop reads CASGLAEQYF. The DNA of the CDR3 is TGTGCCAGCGGTCTAGCGGAGCAGTACTTC.

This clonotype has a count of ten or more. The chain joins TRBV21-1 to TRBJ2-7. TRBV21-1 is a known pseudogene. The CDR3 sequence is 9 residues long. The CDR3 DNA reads TGTCCCATTCCCTACGAGCAGTACGTC. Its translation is CPIPYEQYV.

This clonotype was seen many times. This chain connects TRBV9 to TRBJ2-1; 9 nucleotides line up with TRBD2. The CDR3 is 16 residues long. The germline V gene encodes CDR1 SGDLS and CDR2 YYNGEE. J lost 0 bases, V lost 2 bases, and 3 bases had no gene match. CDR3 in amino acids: CASSVRLAVSYNEQFF. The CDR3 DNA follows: TGTGCCAGCAGCGTTAGACTAGCGGTCTCCTACAATGAGCAGTTCTTC.

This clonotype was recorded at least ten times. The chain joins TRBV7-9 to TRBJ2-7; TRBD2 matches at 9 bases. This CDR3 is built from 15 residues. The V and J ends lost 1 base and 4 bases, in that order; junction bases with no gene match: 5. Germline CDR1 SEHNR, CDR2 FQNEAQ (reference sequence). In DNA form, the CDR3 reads TGTGCCAGCAGCTTAGTTACTAGCGGGTCGTACGAGCAGTACTTC. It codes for CASSLVTSGSYEQYF.

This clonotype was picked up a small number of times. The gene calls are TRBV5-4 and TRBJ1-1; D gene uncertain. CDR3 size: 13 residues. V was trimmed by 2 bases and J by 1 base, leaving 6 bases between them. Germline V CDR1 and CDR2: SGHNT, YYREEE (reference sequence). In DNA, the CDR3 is TGTGCCAGCAGCTTCACGGAGAACACTGAAGCTTTCTTT. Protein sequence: CASSFTENTEAFF.

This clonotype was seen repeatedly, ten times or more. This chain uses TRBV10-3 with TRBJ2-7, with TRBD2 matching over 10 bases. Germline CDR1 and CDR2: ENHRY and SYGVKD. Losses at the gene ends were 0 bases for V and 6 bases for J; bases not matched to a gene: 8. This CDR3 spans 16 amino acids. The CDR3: CAISESRGTSVGEQYF. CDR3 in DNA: TGTGCCATCAGTGAGTCTAGGGGGACTAGCGTTGGCGAGCAGTACTTC.

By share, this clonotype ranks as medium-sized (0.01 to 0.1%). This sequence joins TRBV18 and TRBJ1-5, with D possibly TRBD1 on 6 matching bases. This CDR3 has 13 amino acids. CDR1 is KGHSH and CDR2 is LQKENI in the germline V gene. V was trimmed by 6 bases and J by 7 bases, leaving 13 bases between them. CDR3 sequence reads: CASSPQGTQPQHF. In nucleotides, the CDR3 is TGTGCCAGCTCTCCCCAGGGGACGCAGCCCCAGCATTTT.

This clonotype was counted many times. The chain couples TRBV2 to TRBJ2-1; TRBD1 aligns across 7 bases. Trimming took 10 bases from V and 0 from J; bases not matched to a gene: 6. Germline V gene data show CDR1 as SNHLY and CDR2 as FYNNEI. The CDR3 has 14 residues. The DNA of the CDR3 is TGTGCCACCCACAGGGGTTTCTCCTACAATGAGCAGTTCTTC. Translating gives CATHRGFSYNEQFF.

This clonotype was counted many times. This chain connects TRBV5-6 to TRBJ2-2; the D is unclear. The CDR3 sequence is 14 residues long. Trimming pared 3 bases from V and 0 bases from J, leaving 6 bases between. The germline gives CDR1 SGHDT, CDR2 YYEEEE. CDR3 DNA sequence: TGTGCCAGCAGCTCAGGTCCGAACACCGGGGAGCTGTTTTTT. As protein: CASSSGPNTGELFF.

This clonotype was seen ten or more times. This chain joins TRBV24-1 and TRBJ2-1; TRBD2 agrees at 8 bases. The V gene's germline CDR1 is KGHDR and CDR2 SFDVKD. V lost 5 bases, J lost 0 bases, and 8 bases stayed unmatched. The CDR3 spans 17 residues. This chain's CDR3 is CATSGGLGISSYNEQFF. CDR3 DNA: TGTGCCACCAGTGGGGGACTAGGGATTAGCTCCTACAATGAGCAGTTCTTC.

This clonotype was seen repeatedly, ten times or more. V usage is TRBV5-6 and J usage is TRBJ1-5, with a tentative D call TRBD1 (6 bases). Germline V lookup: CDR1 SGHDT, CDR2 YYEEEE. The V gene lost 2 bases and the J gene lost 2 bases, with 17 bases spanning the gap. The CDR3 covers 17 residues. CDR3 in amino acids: CASSFSAGARGNQPQHF. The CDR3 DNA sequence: TGTGCCAGCAGCTTCTCCGCAGGGGCTAGGGGCAATCAGCCCCAGCATTTT.

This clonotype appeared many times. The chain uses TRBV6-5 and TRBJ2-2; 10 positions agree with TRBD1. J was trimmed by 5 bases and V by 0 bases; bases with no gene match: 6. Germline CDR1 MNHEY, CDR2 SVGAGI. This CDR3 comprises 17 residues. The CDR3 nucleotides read TGTGCCAGCAGTTACTCGATCCGGGACAGGGGAACCGGGGAGCTGTTTTTT. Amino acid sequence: CASSYSIRDRGTGELFF.

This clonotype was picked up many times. This CDR3 reads CAWSELGHSQETQYF. The CDR3 bases are TGTGCCTGGAGTGAGCTTGGGCACTCCCAAGAGACCCAGTACTTC. This chain uses TRBV30 with TRBJ2-5, with D uncertain. Trimming took 1 base from V and 1 from J, leaving 13 bases between them. CDR3 length: 15 amino acids. The germline CDR1 and CDR2 sequences are GTSNPN and SVGIG (reference sequence).

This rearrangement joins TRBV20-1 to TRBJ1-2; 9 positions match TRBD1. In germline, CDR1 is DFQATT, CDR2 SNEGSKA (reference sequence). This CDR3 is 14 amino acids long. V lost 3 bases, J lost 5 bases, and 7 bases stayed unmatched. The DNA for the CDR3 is TGCAGTGCTAGCCGACGTGACAGGGGGTATGGCTACACCTTC. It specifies CSASRRDRGYGYTF.